This record covers a single T cell receptor beta chain. The clone's antigen remains unknown. The record has no base qualities; no much larger clone is one base away. These data are taken from a study of blood T cells in healthy people across ages (dated by TCRdb to between 2014 and 2017). Regarding the research as a whole: In model experiments, template switching captured roughly one uniquely barcoded TCR beta cDNA molecule for every two T cells. Using deep sequencing normalized with unique cDNA molecular identifiers, the study measured how TCR beta repertoire diversity changes with age. The study analyzed two additional independent replicas of 1 million unique cDNA reads from the same blood draw for two donors, one aged 18 to 29 and one aged 80 or older. The donors were split into four age groups: young (average roughly 15 years), middle-aged (roughly 42), aged (more than 55) and long-lived (approximately 80).

Taken from the germline V gene, the CDR1 and CDR2 loops are MNHEY and SVGEGT. V is pared back by 3 bases and J by 3 bases, with 11 bases lying between the germline termini. The CDR3 has 14 amino acids, counting the end cysteine and phenylalanine. Kept here is only the CDR3 DNA, which spans 42 bases and is read in frame from base 1. The roughly 39 donors, aged about 6 to 95 years, were systemically healthy Caucasian individuals from Russia. Each donor gave approximately 9.3 milliliters of peripheral blood, collected into EDTA-treated Vacutainer tubes. Ficoll-Paque density-gradient centrifugation was used to isolate PBMCs, with at least 6.5 million per sample. Trizol reagent was used to extract total RNA from the PBMCs, yielding at least 5.5 micrograms per sample. Naive CD45RAhigh/CD27high T cell percentages were measured by flow cytometry on a PBMC aliquot from every donor. Library generation was performed with 5' RACE. Sequencer: Illumina HiSeq 2500. The second PCR ran for roughly 7 to 12 cycles and used a J-beta primer mix along with a sample-barcoded 5' primer. A template-switch 5' adaptor carrying 12 random nucleotides introduced a unique molecular identifier onto each TCR beta cDNA molecule. At least 3 million CDR3-containing paired-end reads were obtained from each sample. The Mint cDNA synthesis kit, primed by a TRBC-specific oligonucleotide, was used to synthesize first-strand cDNA from all RNA. After uracil-DNA glycosylase treatment, a first 18-cycle PCR used universal primers M1SS and BC2_uni_R on all cDNA. The study's own analysis went as follows. For normalization, 1 million high-quality reads were randomly selected from each sample, with every read carrying a distinct molecular identifier. Reads sharing molecular identifiers were discarded rather than binned into consensus sequences. MiTCR, run with a Q25 quality threshold and the strictest error-elimination algorithm, handled CDR3 identification, clonotype clustering and error correction. A nonparametric unseen species model using Euler transformation provided a lower-bound estimate of total TCR beta diversity. TCRdb reprocessed the public reads (quality trimming at Q25 with fastp, clone calling with MiXCR) and kept in-frame beta chains. Rows are unified per CDR3 protein, each entry keeping the most common DNA and genes. TCRdb's processing, not the study's, gives the V and J calls here. The sample table shows about 800,000 distinct CDR3 sequences, and 20% to 30% are seen once. The ten top clones hold 3.7% of the sample.

The study at large found these results: Observed TCR beta diversity correlated strongly with the percentage of naive T cells measured by flow cytometry. Total diversity estimates from one million sequenced T cells were considered lower bounds and underestimates. As age increased, observed TCR beta diversity per million T cells dropped in a roughly linear way, and a significant reduction was already evident by age roughly 40. Compared with the aged group, the long-lived group had more naive CD4+ T cells, fewer expanded clones and increased TCR diversity, suggesting age selection. Because donor CMV infection status was unknown, age-related changes in expanded clonotypes were potentially confounded. Bulk unsorted PBMC profiling prevented conclusive comparison of naive and antigen-experienced compartments.

A further study also used this sample, focusing on T cells of mothers and their children. The second study also describes: The donors were nine systemically healthy Caucasian individuals, made up of three mothers and their six children. cDNA synthesis consumed the entire amount of extracted RNA, loaded at around 1.5 ug RNA in each 15 ul reaction. In the second PCR, the M1S primer added sample barcodes and 2-4 random nucleotides. Over 9.5 million TCR beta CDR3 reads were obtained for each mother, and millions of reads were obtained for each child. Thymic selection similarly shapes TCR recombination output in related and unrelated pairs, with minor effect from inherited differences. Normalized repertoire overlap was always found to be slightly, but never significantly, higher in related mother-child pairs than in unrelated mother-child pairs. Persistent microchimeric T cell clones were not detected, at a sensitivity of 95 to 100 clones per million clonotypes. The study used deep NGS to compare TCR beta repertoires of mothers and children, seeking features distinguishing related mother-child pairs from unrelated individuals. On average, the children were about 10 +/- 4 years old, while the mothers were about 37 +/- 4 years old. After adapter ligation was performed with NEBNext reagents, the libraries were sequenced on an Illumina HiSeq 2000 with 100+100 nt paired-end reads. To avoid cross-contamination, the mother libraries and the child libraries were prepared a month apart and sequenced in separate runs. For each donor, between 500,000 and 2,000,000 distinct TCR beta clonotypes were identified. Naive TCR beta clonotypes were estimated from low-frequency clonotypes matched to each donor's FACS-determined naive share, without sorting.

Sequencing was carried out using blood. The origin of this receptor is a boy aged 5 to 17 in good health. The chain uses TRBV6-2 or TRBV6-3 and TRBJ1-1; no D segment can be confidently identified. The nucleotides are TGTGCCAGCAGTTATATAGGCCTAGACACTGAAGCTTTCTTT. It translates to CASSYIGLDTEAFF.